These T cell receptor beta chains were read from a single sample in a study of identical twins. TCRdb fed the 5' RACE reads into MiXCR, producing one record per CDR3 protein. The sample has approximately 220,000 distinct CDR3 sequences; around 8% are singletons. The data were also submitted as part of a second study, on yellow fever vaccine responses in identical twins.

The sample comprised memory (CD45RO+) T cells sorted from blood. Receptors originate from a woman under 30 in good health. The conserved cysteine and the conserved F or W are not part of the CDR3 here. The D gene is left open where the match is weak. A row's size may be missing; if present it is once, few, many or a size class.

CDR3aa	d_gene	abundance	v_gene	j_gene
ASSRAIEGEQY	-	-	TRBV10-1	TRBJ2-7
ASSVGTDLSGNTIY	-	few	TRBV9	TRBJ1-3
ASSSSRGSGANVLT	-	few	TRBV7-9	TRBJ2-6
ASSDGGRTNYGYT	-	many	TRBV5-1	TRBJ1-2
ASSLAVGRPEEKLF	-	many	TRBV7-2	TRBJ1-4
ASSAAGTRIKETQY	-	-	TRBV27	TRBJ2-5
ASSQLARTEQY	-	-	TRBV7-8	TRBJ2-7
ASSLVGGSRTGGTEAF	TRBD1	many	TRBV5-1	TRBJ1-1
ASSKRTGKNIQY	TRBD1	-	TRBV28	TRBJ2-4
ASSVAGFSSPYNEQF	-	-	TRBV11-3	TRBJ2-1
ASSYSPQGETQY	-	-	TRBV6-5	TRBJ2-5
SASHGSATNEKLF	-	-	TRBV20-1	TRBJ1-4
ASSLKGTGELF	-	few	TRBV5-1	TRBJ2-2
ASRKQGAAYEQY	TRBD1	few	TRBV7-9	TRBJ2-7
ATSRDGGTNREAF	-	many	TRBV15	TRBJ1-1
ASRQTGLNEQY	TRBD1	few	TRBV6-1	TRBJ2-7
ASLSAGANVLT	-	-	TRBV6-1	TRBJ2-6
ASSEGTGVGDTQY	TRBD1	-	TRBV25-1	TRBJ2-3
ASSLWAGGYEQY	TRBD1	-	TRBV27	TRBJ2-7
SASGWGNEQF	-	-	TRBV20-1	TRBJ2-1
ASSKRGQEHSYEQY	-	many	TRBV21-1	TRBJ2-7
AISEFGEQF	-	few	TRBV10-3	TRBJ2-1
SVGTAGTEAF	TRBD1	many	TRBV29-1	TRBJ1-1
ASSLSESGELF	-	many	TRBV7-6	TRBJ2-2
SASVEHTQY	-	few	TRBV20-1	TRBJ2-3
ASSYSLLSGTRTGELF	TRBD2	many	TRBV6-2/TRBV6-3	TRBJ2-2
ASRRTPDYEQY	-	few	TRBV6-1	TRBJ2-7
SARDEDRTGNTIY	-	many	TRBV20-1	TRBJ1-3
ASSLGGTENIQY	-	many	TRBV7-2	TRBJ2-4
SASAAYTGELF	-	many	TRBV20-1	TRBJ2-2
ASSLTGLSYEQY	-	many	TRBV5-1	TRBJ2-7
SASLAVGNIQY	-	few	TRBV20-1	TRBJ2-4
ASRSGSRTDTQY	TRBD2	-	TRBV11-2	TRBJ2-3
ASSLTSGSGTQY	TRBD2	many	TRBV2	TRBJ2-5
ASNDRWYETQY	-	few	TRBV6-2/TRBV6-3	TRBJ2-5
ASKSGGGSDTQY	TRBD2	few	TRBV6-1	TRBJ2-3
AWSGSGTNQPQH	-	-	TRBV30	TRBJ1-5
ASSFSRGLGETQY	-	few	TRBV12-3/TRBV12-4	TRBJ2-5
ASSLARDSSYNEQF	TRBD1	few	TRBV27	TRBJ2-1
ATSRDVDIPGNTIY	-	few	TRBV15	TRBJ1-3
ATSMTRERRETQY	-	many	TRBV15	TRBJ2-5